This T cell receptor beta chain emerged from a study of shared clonotypes between healthy human individuals (TCRdb year 2020). Background on the whole study: The cohort comprised two women and a few men aged 18 to 49 years. Libraries were prepared and TCR repertoires were sequenced by different laboratories using diverse techniques, in order to increase sequencing depth and limit assay-specific biases. To estimate repertoire size and how much clonotypes are shared between individuals, the study performed deep sequencing of blood TCR repertoires from a handful of healthy adults. Per donor, leukapheresis produced somewhere between about 0.8 and 9.5 billion PBMCs. For each donor, CD4 naive and CD4 memory were each given three plates, CD8 naive was given two plates, and CD8 memory was given one plate.

The donors were healthy, HIV-negative adults who had no recently reported acute infections or vaccinations. Only Caucasian adults living in Nashville, Tennessee, USA were represented among the donors. Magnetic negative selection was used to enrich CD4+ T cells, after which naive cells were positively selected on CD45RA and the negative fraction became the memory subset. After blood collection by leukapheresis, PBMCs were isolated using Ficoll-Histopaque density gradient centrifugation and then cryopreserved in the vapor phase of liquid nitrogen. Purity and quantity of every magnetically sorted T cell population were checked by analytical flow cytometry. Genomic DNA was isolated from each sorted fraction and quantified by UV absorbance on a Nanodrop 2000c. About this clone itself: Its specific antigen is unknown. Base qualities are not at hand, and no much larger clone is one base apart.

Using the deep immunoSEQ assay, TCR CDR3 regions were amplified from genomic DNA by multiplex PCR. Extracted genomic DNA from each cell subset was spread evenly across all wells of several immunoSEQ 96-well plates, with each plate serving as a replicate. For sorted subsets, about 200 ng genomic DNA, equal to some 30,000 T cell genomes, was loaded into each replicate PCR. The purified libraries were quantified using a Qubit 3.0 fluorometer, sized with a Bioanalyzer 2100, and then quantified again using the KAPA Library Quantification kit. Every immunoSEQ 96-well plate was sequenced on a separate single-read 150-cycle Illumina NextSeq 550 flow cell. In the source study's methods: The immunoSEQ output contained only junctional sequences without quality scores, so filtering could not match that applied to full-length reads. Sequences were annotated with PyIR, a Python wrapper for IgBLAST v1.9, using IMGT germline references to assign V/J genes and CDR3. Reads with weak V/J assignments (E-value above 1e-6), missing CDR3, stop codons, out-of-frame junctions, or ambiguous translated residues were removed. V3J clonotypes were defined as sequences sharing an identical inferred V gene, J gene, and CDR3 amino acid sequence. Percentage overlap between repertoires was calculated by dividing the number of shared unique clonotypes by the size of the smaller repertoire. Repertoire richness was assessed with RTK rarefaction, the Chao1 estimator, and Recon v2.1 estimates of unobserved clonotypes. Generation probabilities were computed with OLGA for all TCRbeta clonotypes obtained by the gDNA method from a few donors. This immuneACCESS table, as held by TCRdb, lists in-frame sequences with V and J called but not all clones. Of the missing ones, under half trace to an unresolved V gene in checked studies; the others have no known cause. The DNA gave D and trimming, while V, J and clone size come from that table. A total of about 1.5 million clones appear in this sample, roughly 98% of them only once. About 0.45% of the sample belongs to the ten largest clones.

What the study reported, not specific to this receptor: Naive subsets generally had larger estimated clonotype richness than memory subsets. Higher generation probabilities were observed for clonotypes shared by all four sorted-subset donors than for non-shared clonotypes. Rarefaction of sorted-subset datasets indicated incomplete sequencing despite the large sequencing depth. Sampling was limited to blood, and TCR repertoires in tissue likely differ from TCR repertoires in blood. About 4.5% of naive CD4, 3.5% of naive CD8, 2.3% of memory CD4, and approximately 0.39% of memory CD8 clonotypes were shared across several donors. Because the study included a small number of donors, the genetic and exposure-history diversity represented was limited. Pairwise subsampling indicated that sequencing depth was expected to affect the degree of clonotype sharing among donors.

The sequencing sample was made of naive CD4+ T cells sorted from blood. The sample's cell subset or site label, in plain terms: CD45RA+ positively selected. This receptor was identified in a man aged 30-40 years in good health.

The DNA is as follows: TGTGCCTGGAGTAAGGGACCCCGGCGCAGGGGGCCTGGAAACACCATATATTTT. This codes for CAWSKGPRRRGPGNTIYF. Recombination linked TRBV30 to TRBJ1-3; TRBD1 fits 8 bases in the junction. From cysteine to phenylalanine, the CDR3 is 18 amino acids long. The DNA shown is the 54-base CDR3, in frame from base 1. Germline trimming: 2 bases from V, 2 bases from J; junction bases outside gene matches: 14. The germline V gene (reference sequence) sets CDR1 to GTSNPN and CDR2 to SVGIG. Extended through the reference TRBV30 and TRBJ1-3 proteins, this CDR3 yields the full variable domain: SQTIHQWPATLVQPVGSPLSLECTVEGTSNPNLYWYRQAAGRGLQLLFYSVGIGQISSEVPQNLSASRPQDRQFILSSKKLLLSDSGFYLCAWSKGPRRRGPGNTIYFGEGSWLTVV.